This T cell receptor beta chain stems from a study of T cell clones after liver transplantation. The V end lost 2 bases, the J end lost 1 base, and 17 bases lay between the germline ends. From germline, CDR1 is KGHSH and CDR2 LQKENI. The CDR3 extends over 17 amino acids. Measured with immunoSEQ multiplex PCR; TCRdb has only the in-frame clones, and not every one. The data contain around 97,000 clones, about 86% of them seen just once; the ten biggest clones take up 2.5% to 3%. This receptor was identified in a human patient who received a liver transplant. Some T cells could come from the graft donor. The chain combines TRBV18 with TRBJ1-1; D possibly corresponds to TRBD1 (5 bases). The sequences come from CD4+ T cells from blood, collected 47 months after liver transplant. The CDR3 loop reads CASSPNPAGLGNTEAFF. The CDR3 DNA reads TGTGCCAGCTCACCAAACCCGGCAGGGCTCGGGAACACTGAAGCTTTCTTT.